This T cell receptor beta chain was recorded in a study of blood T cells in healthy people across ages. CDR3 size: 15 residues. Germline V gene sequence: CDR1 MNHEY, CDR2 SVGAGI. The V end lost 0 bases, the J end lost 8 bases, and 16 bases lay between the germline ends. Using a J-beta primer mix together with a sample-barcoded 5' primer, a second PCR was run for roughly 6 to 11 cycles. TCRdb processed the 5' RACE reads anew with MiXCR; each CDR3 protein has one entry. This table has around 900,000 distinct CDR3 sequences, about 53% appearing once. This clonotype showed up just a few times. The chain links TRBV6-5 to TRBJ1-2; tentatively, D is TRBD1 (6 bases). Sequenced input: blood. This TCR came from a woman aged 60-70 years in good health. CDR3 coding DNA: TGTGCCAGCAGTTACTCCCTCGTCCGGGACAAGGGCTACACCTTC. Amino acids: CASSYSLVRDKGYTF.